This T cell receptor (beta chain) was retrieved from a study of cytomegalovirus exposure and HLA in healthy donors. Germline assignment: CDR1 SGHVS and CDR2 FQNEAQ. V lost 5 bases to trimming and J lost 4 bases, with 12 bases between them. CDR3 size: 13 residues. The PCR ran on 60 Vbeta and 13 Jbeta primers. Method: immunoSEQ multiplex PCR; TCRdb's copy keeps in-frame clones and lacks some. The sample consists of around 200,000 clones, under 70% of them appearing once. This clone was found a few times. The chain carries TRBV7-8 and TRBJ2-7, with D unresolved. The TCR originated in a man between 35 and 55 years old in good health and CMV-seropositive. Material: PBMCs. CDR3 sequence reads: CASSPGAGYEQYF. The CDR3 DNA is TGTGCCAGCAGCCCAGGCGCAGGTTACGAGCAGTACTTC.